The 2 T cell receptor beta chains reported below all come from one sample, sequenced in a study of patients and donors after allogeneic stem cell transplantation. TCRdb recomputed calls from the RT-PCR reads with MiXCR, one row per CDR3 protein. The sample contains roughly 880,000 distinct CDR3 sequences, 15% to 20% of which appear only once. Sequencing input: blood, either unsorted or a sorted T cell fraction (not recorded which). The receptor source for this set is a human donor who was either an allogeneic HSCT recipient or a stem cell or donor lymphocyte infusion donor (not recorded which). It is not recorded whose cells these are; they may come from a transplant donor.

The chain recombines TRBV27 with TRBJ1-4; 7 bases match TRBD1. This CDR3 is built from 12 residues. The germline CDR1 and CDR2 sequences are MNHEY and SMNVEV (reference sequence). V lost 5 bases to trimming and J lost 9 bases; unmatched junction nucleotides: 3. The CDR3 spells CASSPTGQKLFF. In DNA, the CDR3 is TGTGCCAGCAGTCCGACAGGGCAAAAACTGTTTTTT.

This clonotype was seen more than once but under ten times. J is TRBJ2-3 and V is TRBV7-2; no firm D call. This CDR3 is 13 amino acids long. V gave up 8 bases and J gave up 1 base, with 10 bases separating them. Germline CDR1 is SGHTA and CDR2 is FQGNSA. CDR3 in amino acids: CASGPGRTDTQYF. In nucleotides, the CDR3 is TGTGCCAGCGGCCCCGGCCGCACAGATACGCAGTATTTT.